The next 14 T cell receptor beta chains were all read from a single sample in a study of cytomegalovirus exposure and HLA in healthy donors. The assay was immunoSEQ multiplex PCR, and TCRdb's table has in-frame clones only and misses some. The table includes 130,000 or so clones, roughly nine tenths detected once. The specimen was PBMCs. The receptors here all came from a young man in good health and CMV-seronegative.

The chain is built from TRBV5-1 and TRBJ2-3; a possible D gene is TRBD2 (6 bases). This CDR3 has 15 residues. Germline values: CDR1 SGHRS, CDR2 YFSETQ. Trimming took off 6 bases at V and 2 bases at J, with 16 bases between the two ends. The CDR3, as DNA: TGCGCCAGCAAGGATATCGGGGGAATCACAGATACGCAGTATTTT. It codes for CASKDIGGITDTQYF. The full variable domain, rest sourced from reference TRBV5-1 and TRBJ2-3, is KAGVTQTPRYLIKTRGQQVTLSCSPISGHRSVSWYQQTPGQGLQFLFEYFSETQRNKGNFPGRFSGRQFSNSRSEMNVSTLELGDSALYLCASKDIGGITDTQYFGPGTRLTVL.

The chain has TRBV19 and TRBJ1-1; the D gene is possibly TRBD1 (6 bases). CDR1 and CDR2 (germline): LNHDA, SQIVND (reference sequence). V was trimmed by 5 bases and J by 0 bases, leaving 13 bases between them. The CDR3 loop spans 15 amino acids. CDR3 region: CASSAWGHLNTEAFF. The CDR3 DNA sequence: TGTGCCAGTAGTGCTTGGGGACACCTGAACACTGAAGCTTTCTTT.

This chain links TRBV6-5 with TRBJ1-1; 8 bases map to TRBD1. Looked up from germline, CDR1 is MNHEY and CDR2 is SVGAGI. V gave up 0 bases and J gave up 11 bases; unmatched junction bases: 8. The CDR3 has 14 residues. Written as DNA, the CDR3 is TGTGCCAGCAGTTACTCCGACAGGGGAGATCTGGCTTTCTTT. Residues: CASSYSDRGDLAFF.

The gene calls are TRBV6-1 and TRBJ1-5; no firm D call. Trimming removed 4 bases at V and 2 bases at J, with 9 bases between. Germline CDR1 is MNHNS and CDR2 is SASEGT. This CDR3 region has 14 residues. CDR3 residues: CASSARVGNQPQHF. The CDR3 DNA follows: TGTGCCAGCAGTGCGAGGGTTGGCAATCAGCCCCAGCATTTT.

The V gene is TRBV4-3, the J gene TRBJ1-4; maybe TRBD1 (6 bases). This CDR3 region has 20 residues. Between the trimmed V and J ends, which lost 4 bases and 2 bases, there was a span of 26 bases. The germline V gene encodes CDR1 LGHNA and CDR2 YSLEER. In nucleotides, the CDR3 is TGCGCCAGCAGCCGCCACTTGCCCGAAGGACAGCCGGCCACTAATGAAAAACTGTTTTTT. Translation: CASSRHLPEGQPATNEKLFF.

The chain couples TRBV18 to TRBJ1-4, with TRBD1 matching over 12 bases. The CDR3 contains 15 residues. Germline loops: CDR1 KGHSH, CDR2 LQKENI. V lost 8 bases and J lost 6; bases outside the gene matches: 7. In DNA, the CDR3 is TGTGCCAGCACCGGGACAGGGGGCTTTGATGAAAAACTGTTTTTT. Encoded protein: CASTGTGGFDEKLFF.

This chain connects TRBV4-1 to TRBJ1-2, with a weak D call TRBD1 (5 bases). This CDR3 spans 17 amino acids. The ends were cut back, 1 base at V and 2 bases at J, with 17 bases in the middle. From germline, CDR1 is MGHRA and CDR2 YSYEKL. The CDR3 region has the DNA TGCGCCAGCAGCCAAGGTCCCGGGGGATGGGTGAACTATGGCTACACCTTC. Translating it yields CASSQGPGGWVNYGYTF.

Comments on this clone: Other DNA sequences in this sample translate to the same CDR3. V is TRBV5-1 and J is TRBJ1-4; D possibly corresponds to TRBD1 (5 bases). The V gene lost 0 bases and the J gene lost 4 bases, with 7 bases spanning the gap. CDR1 and CDR2 (germline): SGHRS, YFSETQ. The CDR3 length is 14 residues. The CDR3 spells CASSLGQGNEKLFF. CDR3 DNA sequence: TGCGCCAGCAGCTTGGGCCAGGGTAATGAAAAACTGTTTTTT.

The V and J genes are TRBV5-4 and TRBJ2-7; D may be TRBD2 (6 bases). The CDR3 extends over 16 amino acids. Deletions cut 3 bases from V and 5 bases from J, with 21 bases between. From germline, CDR1 is SGHNT and CDR2 YYREEE (reference sequence). CDR3 sequence (DNA): TGTGCCAGCAGCTCCCCGGGGGAGCTCGCGCCCCACGAGCAGTACTTC. This codes for CASSSPGELAPHEQYF.

The V call is TRBV4-1, the J call TRBJ2-7; 10 bases agree with TRBD2. J lost 3 bases, V lost 3 bases, and 2 bases had no gene match. Germline values: CDR1 MGHRA, CDR2 YSYEKL. The CDR3 runs 14 residues. CDR3 region: CASSQTSGLYEQYF. CDR3 nucleotides: TGCGCCAGCAGCCAGACTAGCGGGCTCTACGAGCAGTACTTC.

The chain recombines TRBV2 with TRBJ2-7, with TRBD1 identical over 9 bases. The ends lost 6 bases at V and 7 bases at J; junction bases unmatched: 7. This CDR3 spans 13 amino acids. The germline gives CDR1 SNHLY, CDR2 FYNNEI. In DNA form, the CDR3 reads TGTGCCAGCAGAGCGACAGGGGGGGGTGAGCAGTACTTC. Its translation is CASRATGGGEQYF.

The chain is built from TRBV18 and TRBJ1-4; 9 nucleotides match TRBD1. Germline-derived CDR1 and CDR2 are KGHSH and LQKENI. The length of the CDR3 is 17 residues. V lost 3 bases, J lost 5 bases, and 10 bases stayed unmatched. The CDR3 DNA sequence: TGTGCCAGCTCACCGGGACAGGGATTTCCATCGAATGAAAAACTGTTTTTT. As protein: CASSPGQGFPSNEKLFF.

The chain recombines TRBV19 with TRBJ2-1; perhaps TRBD1 as D (6 bases). V shed 3 bases and J shed 2 bases, with 11 bases lying between them. CDR3 size: 15 residues. Germline V gene data show CDR1 as LNHDA and CDR2 as SQIVND (reference sequence). As DNA, the CDR3 is TGTGCCAGTAGTATCAACACAGGGCCCTACAATGAGCAGTTCTTC. It translates to CASSINTGPYNEQFF.

The chain carries TRBV11-2 and TRBJ2-7; 7 nucleotides match TRBD2. The germline V gene encodes CDR1 SGHAT and CDR2 FQNNGV. This CDR3 is 15 amino acids long. V was clipped by 1 base and J by 7 bases; unmatched bases: 10. This chain's CDR3 is CASSLGGGGMWEQYF. Here the CDR3 DNA reads TGTGCCAGCAGCTTAGGTGGCGGGGGAATGTGGGAGCAGTACTTC.